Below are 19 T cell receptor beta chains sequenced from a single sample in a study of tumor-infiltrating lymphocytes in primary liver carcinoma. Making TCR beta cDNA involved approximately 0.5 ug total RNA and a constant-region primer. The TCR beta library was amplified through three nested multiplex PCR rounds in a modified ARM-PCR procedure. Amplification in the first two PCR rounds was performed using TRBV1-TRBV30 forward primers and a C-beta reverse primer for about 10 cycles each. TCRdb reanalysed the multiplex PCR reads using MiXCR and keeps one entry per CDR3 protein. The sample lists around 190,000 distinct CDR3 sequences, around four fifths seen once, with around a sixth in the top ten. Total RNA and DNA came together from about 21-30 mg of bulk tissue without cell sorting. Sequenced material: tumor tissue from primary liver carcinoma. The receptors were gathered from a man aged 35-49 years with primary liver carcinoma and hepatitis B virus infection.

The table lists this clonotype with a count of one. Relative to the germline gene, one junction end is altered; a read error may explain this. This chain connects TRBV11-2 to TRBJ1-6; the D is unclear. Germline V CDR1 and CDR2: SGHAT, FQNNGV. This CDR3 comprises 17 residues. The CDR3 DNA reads TGTGCAAGCAGCTTTGGCGGGATGAGTTCCTATAATTCACCCTTCCACTTT. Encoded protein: CASSFGGMSSYNSPFHF.

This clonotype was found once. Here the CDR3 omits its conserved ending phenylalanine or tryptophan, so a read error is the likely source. CDR3 amino acids: CASSFSGTVEAFS. The CDR3 DNA is TGTGCCAGCAGTTTTTCAGGGACCGTTGAAGCTTTCTCT. This chain joins TRBV12-3 or TRBV12-4 and TRBJ1-1; D possibly corresponds to TRBD1 (5 bases). The CDR3 loop spans 13 amino acids. The ends were cut back, 3 bases at V and 7 bases at J, with 12 bases in the middle.

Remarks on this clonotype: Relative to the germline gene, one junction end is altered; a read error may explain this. As DNA, the CDR3 is TGCGACAGCAGCCAAGATATAAGGGCTTGCAGGGAGGGTGAGCAGTTCTTC. Encoded protein: CDSSQDIRACREGEQFF. The chain links TRBV4-1 to TRBJ2-1; 7 bases agree with TRBD2. Germline CDR1 MGHRA, CDR2 YSYEKL. This CDR3 has 17 residues.

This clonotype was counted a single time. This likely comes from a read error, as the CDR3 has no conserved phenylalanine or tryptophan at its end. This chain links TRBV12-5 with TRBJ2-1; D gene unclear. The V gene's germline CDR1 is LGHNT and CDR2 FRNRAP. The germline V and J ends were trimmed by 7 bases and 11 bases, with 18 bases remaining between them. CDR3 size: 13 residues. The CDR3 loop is CASDSDVGLKQFL. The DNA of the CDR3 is TGTGCTAGTGATTCCGACGTAGGTCTAAAGCAGTTCTTA.

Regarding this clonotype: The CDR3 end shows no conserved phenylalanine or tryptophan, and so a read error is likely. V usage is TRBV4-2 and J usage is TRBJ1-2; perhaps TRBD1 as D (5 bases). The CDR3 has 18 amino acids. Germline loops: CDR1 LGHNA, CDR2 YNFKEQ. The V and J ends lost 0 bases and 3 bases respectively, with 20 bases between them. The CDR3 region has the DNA TGTGCCAGCAGCCAAGAACCACATGGAAGGGGTCTGGACTATGGCTACACCATC. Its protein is CASSQEPHGRGLDYGYTI.

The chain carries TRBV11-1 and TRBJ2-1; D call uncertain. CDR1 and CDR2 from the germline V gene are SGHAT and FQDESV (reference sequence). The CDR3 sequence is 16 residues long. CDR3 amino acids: CVSSSSYVLSYNEQFF. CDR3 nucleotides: TGTGTCAGTAGCTCCTCCTATGTCCTCTCCTACAATGAGCAGTTCTTC.

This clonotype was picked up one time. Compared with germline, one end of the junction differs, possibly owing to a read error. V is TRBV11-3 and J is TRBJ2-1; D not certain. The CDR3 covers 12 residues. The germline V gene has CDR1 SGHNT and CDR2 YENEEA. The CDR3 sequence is CTSSLNANGQFF. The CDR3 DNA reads TGTACCAGCAGCTTAAATGCAAATGGACAGTTCTTC.

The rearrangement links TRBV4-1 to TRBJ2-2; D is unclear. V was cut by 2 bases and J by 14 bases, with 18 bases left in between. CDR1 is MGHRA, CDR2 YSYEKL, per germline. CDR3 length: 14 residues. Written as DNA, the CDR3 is TGCGCCAGCAGCCAACTTACCCTCTCCTGGAATCTGTTTTTT. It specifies CASSQLTLSWNLFF.

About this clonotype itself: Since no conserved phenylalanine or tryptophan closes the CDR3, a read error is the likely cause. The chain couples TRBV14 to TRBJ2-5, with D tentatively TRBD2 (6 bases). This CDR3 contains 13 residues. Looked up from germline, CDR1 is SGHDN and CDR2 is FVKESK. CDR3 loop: CASQVDYQESQYL. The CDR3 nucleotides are TGTGCCAGTCAGGTGGACTATCAAGAGAGCCAGTACTTG.

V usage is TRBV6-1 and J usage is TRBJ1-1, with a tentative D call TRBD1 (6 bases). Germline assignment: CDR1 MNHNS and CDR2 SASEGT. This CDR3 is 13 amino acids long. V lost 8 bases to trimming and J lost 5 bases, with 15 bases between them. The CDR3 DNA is TGTGCCAGCCCCATGATAGGGGGAACTGAAGCTTTCTTT. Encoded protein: CASPMIGGTEAFF.

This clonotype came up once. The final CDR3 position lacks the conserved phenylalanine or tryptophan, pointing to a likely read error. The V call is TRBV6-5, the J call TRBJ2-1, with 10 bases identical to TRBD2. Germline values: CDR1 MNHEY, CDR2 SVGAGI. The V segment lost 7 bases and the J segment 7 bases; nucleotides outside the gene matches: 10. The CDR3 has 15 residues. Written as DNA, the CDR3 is TGTGCCAGCACCCGAGCGGGAGGGGCATATAATGAGCAGTTCTAC. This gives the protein CASTRAGGAYNEQFY.

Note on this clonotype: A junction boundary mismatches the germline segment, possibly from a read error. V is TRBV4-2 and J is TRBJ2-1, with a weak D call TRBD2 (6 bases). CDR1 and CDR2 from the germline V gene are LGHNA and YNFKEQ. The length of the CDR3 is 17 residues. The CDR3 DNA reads TGTACCAGCAGCCAAAGCGGTAGCGGAGAGTCCTACAATGAGCAGTTCTTC. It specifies CTSSQSGSGESYNEQFF.

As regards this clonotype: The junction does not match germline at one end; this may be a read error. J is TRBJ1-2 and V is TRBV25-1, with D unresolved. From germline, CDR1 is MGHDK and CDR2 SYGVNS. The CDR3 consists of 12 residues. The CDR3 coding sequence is TGTGCCAGCAGCTTACCTAACTATGGCGACACCTTC. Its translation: CASSLPNYGDTF.

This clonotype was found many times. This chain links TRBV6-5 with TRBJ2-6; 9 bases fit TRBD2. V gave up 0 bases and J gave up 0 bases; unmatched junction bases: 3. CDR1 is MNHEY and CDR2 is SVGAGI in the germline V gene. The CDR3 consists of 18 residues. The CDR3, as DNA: TGTGCCAGCAGTTACTCGCGGGGGGGGCCCTCTGGGGCCAACGTCCTGACTTTC. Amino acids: CASSYSRGGPSGANVLTF.

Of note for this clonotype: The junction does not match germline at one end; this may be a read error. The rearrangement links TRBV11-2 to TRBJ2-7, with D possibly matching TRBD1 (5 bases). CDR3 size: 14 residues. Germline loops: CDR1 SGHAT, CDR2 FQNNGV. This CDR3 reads CGTSSNRNSNEQYF. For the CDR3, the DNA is TGTGGCACCAGCTCTAACAGGAACTCCAACGAGCAGTACTTC.

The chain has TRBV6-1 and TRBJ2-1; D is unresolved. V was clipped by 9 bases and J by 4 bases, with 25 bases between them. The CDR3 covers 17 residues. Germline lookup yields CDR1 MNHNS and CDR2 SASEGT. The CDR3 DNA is TGTGCCAGTGGTGAAGCGCAAGGTAGCTTCTCGTACAATGAGCAGTTCTTC. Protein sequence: CASGEAQGSFSYNEQFF.

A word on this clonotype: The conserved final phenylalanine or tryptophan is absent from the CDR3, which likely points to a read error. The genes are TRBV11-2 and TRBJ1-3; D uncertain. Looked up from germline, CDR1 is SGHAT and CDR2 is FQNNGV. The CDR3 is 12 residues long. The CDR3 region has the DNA TGTGGCAGCAGCTTTGGCGGGAGCACCATATATTAT. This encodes CGSSFGGSTIYY.

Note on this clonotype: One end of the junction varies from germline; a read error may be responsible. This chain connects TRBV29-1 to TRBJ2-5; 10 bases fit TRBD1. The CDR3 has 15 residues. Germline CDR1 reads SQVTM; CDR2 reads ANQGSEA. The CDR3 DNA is TGCAGCGTTGAAGCAGACAGGGGGCAAGCAGAGACCCAGTATTTC. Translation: CSVEADRGQAETQYF.

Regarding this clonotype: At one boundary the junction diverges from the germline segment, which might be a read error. CDR3 protein: CSVVSRVNAGELFF. The CDR3 nucleotides are TGCAGCGTTGTCAGCAGGGTGAACGCCGGGGAGCTGTTTTTT. The V call is TRBV29-1, the J call TRBJ2-2, with D maybe TRBD1 (5 bases). The CDR3 extends over 14 amino acids. The germline CDR1 and CDR2 sequences are SQVTM and ANQGSEA.